This T cell receptor beta chain appears in the sequencing data of a study of blood T cell repertoires in COVID-19. The CDR3 consists of 13 residues. From germline, CDR1 is SEHNR and CDR2 FQNEAQ (reference sequence). Between the trimmed V and J ends, which lost 3 bases and 3 bases, there was a span of 8 bases. There are a few counts of this clone. At the DNA level, this CDR3 is encoded by other sequences in the same sample as well. Sequencing used immunoSEQ multiplex PCR; TCRdb keeps in-frame clones, though not all of them. In the table there are about 210,000 clones, roughly 84% of which are singletons.

The chain couples TRBV7-9 to TRBJ2-5; no definite D call. The sequenced sample was peripheral blood. The receptor's source is a man aged 50-59 years with active or convalescent COVID-19. The CDR3 region is CASSFGGEETQYF. The DNA for the CDR3 is TGTGCCAGCAGCTTCGGCGGTGAAGAGACCCAGTACTTC.